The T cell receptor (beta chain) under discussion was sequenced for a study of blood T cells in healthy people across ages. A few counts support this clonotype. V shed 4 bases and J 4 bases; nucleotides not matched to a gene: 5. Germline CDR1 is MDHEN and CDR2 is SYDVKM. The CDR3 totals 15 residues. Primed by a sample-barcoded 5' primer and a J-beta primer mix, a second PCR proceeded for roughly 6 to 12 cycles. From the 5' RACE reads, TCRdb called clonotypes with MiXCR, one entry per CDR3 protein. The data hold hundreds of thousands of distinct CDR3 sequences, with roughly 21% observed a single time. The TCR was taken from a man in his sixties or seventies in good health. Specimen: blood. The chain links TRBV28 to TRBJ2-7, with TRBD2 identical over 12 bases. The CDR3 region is CASSSLAGGGYEQYF. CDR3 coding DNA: TGTGCCAGCAGTTCTCTAGCGGGAGGGGGATACGAGCAGTACTTC.